This T cell receptor beta chain was sequenced in a study of shared clonotypes between healthy human individuals. Study-wide results and caveats: Naive subsets generally exceeded memory subsets in estimated richness.

Germline values: CDR1 MNHEY, CDR2 SMNVEV (reference sequence). V gave up 8 bases and J gave up 4 bases, with 14 bases separating them. The CDR3 has 13 amino acids. In regard to this clone: Its target is not known.

TCRdb keeps only in-frame clones here, not all; method: immunoSEQ multiplex PCR. Found here are 600,000 to 800,000 clones, roughly two thirds of them singletons; the top ten hold about 1.7%. The sequence was obtained from a woman in her twenties or thirties in good health. The chain uses TRBV27 and TRBJ2-5; D gene uncertain. The source material was memory CD4+ T cells sorted from blood. Subset: CD45RA-negative fraction. As DNA, the CDR3 is TGTGCCAGCTCCATGACCGATGGAGAGACCCAGTACTTC. Its translation is CASSMTDGETQYF.